This TCR beta chain was recovered during a study of cytomegalovirus exposure and HLA in healthy donors. Method: immunoSEQ multiplex PCR; TCRdb's copy keeps in-frame clones and lacks some. In the table there are roughly 110,000 clones, about 87% of which are singletons. This CDR3 is 16 amino acids long. The junction had 14 bases not matched to a gene; V was cut back by 4 bases and J by 5 bases. CDR1 is SGHNT and CDR2 is YYREEE in the germline V gene (reference sequence). Turning to this clone: Its antigen is not identified.

Whole-study findings and limits: Most sequenced TCRs were rare (though some public TCRs occurred in many donors).

This TCR was recovered from a woman between 18 and 29 years old in good health and CMV-seropositive. Sequenced: PBMCs. This chain uses TRBV5-4 with TRBJ2-5; 7 nucleotides agree with TRBD1. CDR3 DNA sequence: TGTGCCAGCAGCCCCGCCGAGCAGGGGGTAGGCGAGACCCAGTACTTC. Protein: CASSPAEQGVGETQYF.